The clone carrying this T cell receptor beta chain was seen a handful of times. These data come from a study of patients and donors after allogeneic stem cell transplantation. TCRdb re-derived calls from the RT-PCR reads in MiXCR, one entry per CDR3 protein. The table includes about a million distinct CDR3 sequences, approximately 18% detected once. Per germline, CDR1 SGHRS and CDR2 YFSETQ. V lost 0 bases and J 4 bases, leaving 13 bases between the germline ends. This CDR3 spans 15 amino acids. The receptor's source is a human donor who was either an allogeneic HSCT recipient or a stem cell or donor lymphocyte infusion donor (not recorded which). It is not recorded whose cells these are; they may come from a transplant donor. The V call is TRBV5-1, the J call TRBJ1-2, with D possibly matching TRBD1 (6 bases). Specimen: blood, either unsorted or a sorted T cell fraction (not recorded which). This chain's CDR3 is CASSLVSGEPYGYTF. For the CDR3, the DNA is TGCGCCAGCAGCTTGGTTTCAGGGGAACCCTATGGCTACACCTTC.